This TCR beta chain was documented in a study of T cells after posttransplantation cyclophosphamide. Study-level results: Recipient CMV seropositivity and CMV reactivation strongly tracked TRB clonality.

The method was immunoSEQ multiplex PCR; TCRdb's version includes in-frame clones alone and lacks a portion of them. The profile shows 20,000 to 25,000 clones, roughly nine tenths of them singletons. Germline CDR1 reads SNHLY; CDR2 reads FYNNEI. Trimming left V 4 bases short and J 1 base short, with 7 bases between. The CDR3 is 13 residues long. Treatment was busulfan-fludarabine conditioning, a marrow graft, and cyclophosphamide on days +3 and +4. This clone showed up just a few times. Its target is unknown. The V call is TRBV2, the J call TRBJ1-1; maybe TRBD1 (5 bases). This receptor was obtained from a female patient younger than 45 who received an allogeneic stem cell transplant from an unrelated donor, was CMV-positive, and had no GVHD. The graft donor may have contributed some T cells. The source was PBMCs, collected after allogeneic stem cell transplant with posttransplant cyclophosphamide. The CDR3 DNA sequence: TGTGCCAGCAGTGTAGGACAGAACACTGAAGCTTTCTTT. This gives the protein CASSVGQNTEAFF. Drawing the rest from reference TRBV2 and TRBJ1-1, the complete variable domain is EPEVTQTPSHQVTQMGQEVILRCVPISNHLYFYWYRQILGQKVEFLVSFYNNEISEKSEIFDDQFSVERPDGSNFTLKIRSTKLEDSAMYFCASSVGQNTEAFFGQGTRLTVV.